Below are 29 T cell receptor beta chains sequenced from a single sample in a study of cytomegalovirus exposure and HLA in healthy donors. Vbeta (60) and Jbeta (13) primers were used in the PCR. Sequenced by immunoSEQ multiplex PCR; TCRdb stores in-frame clones only, minus some. The sample yields hundreds of thousands of clones, approximately 70% seen once. Sequenced input: PBMCs. The receptors here all came from a female donor in good health and CMV-seronegative.

The chain combines TRBV19 with TRBJ2-1, with 8 positions matching TRBD1. The CDR3 spans 14 residues. Trimming cost V 3 bases and J 9 bases; bases outside gene matches: 7. Germline values: CDR1 LNHDA, CDR2 SQIVND (reference sequence). As DNA, the CDR3 is TGTGCCAGTAGTATTACAGGGGGAGGTCCTGAGCAGTTCTTC. Its translation is CASSITGGGPEQFF.

The chain carries TRBV5-1 and TRBJ2-5; TRBD2 agrees at 7 bases. V was pared by 4 bases and J by 5 bases, with 11 bases of the junction left unmatched. Per germline, CDR1 SGHRS and CDR2 YFSETQ. The CDR3 has 15 amino acids. The CDR3 DNA reads as TGCGCCAGCAGCCCACTGACTAGCAGCCGGGAGACCCAGTACTTC. It is translated as CASSPLTSSRETQYF.

The V and J genes are TRBV9 and TRBJ1-1, with a weak D call TRBD1 (5 bases). CDR3 size: 13 residues. Germline values: CDR1 SGDLS, CDR2 YYNGEE. Between the trimmed V and J ends, which lost 2 bases and 8 bases, there was a span of 13 bases. The CDR3 sequence is CASSVSSGPEAFF. CDR3 DNA: TGTGCCAGCAGCGTGTCTTCAGGGCCGGAAGCTTTCTTT.

V usage is TRBV9 and J usage is TRBJ2-5; D possibly corresponds to TRBD2 (6 bases). Germline lookup yields CDR1 SGDLS and CDR2 YYNGEE. This CDR3 spans 15 amino acids. The V gene lost 4 bases and the J gene lost 3 bases, with 16 bases spanning the gap. The CDR3 DNA reads as TGTGCCAGCAGCCCAAAACTAGCTTTTGAAGAGACCCAGTACTTC. Protein product: CASSPKLAFEETQYF. Full variable domain (rest looked up from reference TRBV9 and TRBJ2-5): DSGVTQTPKHLITATGQRVTLRCSPRSGDLSVYWYQQSLDQGLQFLIQYYNGEERAKGNILERFSAQQFPDLHSELNLSSLELGDSALYFCASSPKLAFEETQYFGPGTRLLVL.

The sample holds one count of this clone. The V call is TRBV6-6, the J call TRBJ2-7; possibly TRBD2 for D (5 bases). Germline CDR1 is MNHNY and CDR2 is SVGAGI (reference sequence). V shed 8 bases and J shed 0 bases, with 11 bases lying between them. The CDR3 length is 13 residues. This chain's CDR3 is CASARGDSYEQYF. CDR3 DNA sequence: TGTGCCAGCGCCCGGGGTGACTCCTACGAGCAGTACTTC.

The chain joins TRBV29-1 to TRBJ2-3; TRBD2 matches at 13 bases. CDR1 SQVTM and CDR2 ANQGSEA come from the germline V gene. CDR3 length: 18 residues. J lost 4 bases, V lost 1 base, and 11 bases had no gene match. The CDR3 nucleotides are TGCAGCGTTGAAGTACAGGGCGTCGGACTAGCGGGAGCAGATACGCAGTATTTT. Its translation is CSVEVQGVGLAGADTQYF.

V usage is TRBV29-1 and J usage is TRBJ1-1, with no clear D. With 7 bases removed from V and 3 bases from J, the gap between germline ends came to 9 bases. The CDR3 sequence is 11 residues long. Germline values: CDR1 SQVTM, CDR2 ANQGSEA. This CDR3 reads CSETSYTEAFF. CDR3 nucleotides: TGCAGCGAAACAAGTTACACTGAAGCTTTCTTT.

The V call is TRBV28, the J call TRBJ1-3; TRBD1 agrees at 8 bases. This CDR3 has 14 residues. J was trimmed by 4 bases and V by 3 bases; bases with no gene match: 2. In germline, CDR1 is MDHEN, CDR2 SYDVKM. CDR3 sequence reads: CASSFPGGGNTIYF. CDR3 DNA: TGTGCCAGCAGTTTTCCAGGGGGCGGAAACACCATATATTTT.

V is TRBV6-4 and J is TRBJ2-7, with 8 bases matching TRBD1. Germline V gene lookup returns CDR1 MRHNA and CDR2 SNTAGT. V shed 6 bases and J 1 base; nucleotides not matched to a gene: 5. The CDR3 consists of 14 residues. The CDR3 is CASSPDRASYEQYF. DNA for the CDR3: TGTGCCAGCAGCCCGGACAGGGCATCCTACGAGCAGTACTTC.

The chain joins TRBV27 to TRBJ2-6; D remains ambiguous. The V gene lost 7 bases and the J gene lost 0 bases, with 7 bases spanning the gap. CDR1 is MNHEY and CDR2 is SMNVEV in the germline V gene (reference sequence). The CDR3 has 14 amino acids. The CDR3 DNA reads TGTGCCAGCACCCCTAACTCTGGGGCCAACGTCCTGACTTTC. It translates to CASTPNSGANVLTF.

V is TRBV4-1 and J is TRBJ2-1; D is unresolved. The CDR3 extends over 17 amino acids. V lost 0 bases and J lost 11, with 23 bases in between. The V gene's germline CDR1 is MGHRA and CDR2 YSYEKL. The CDR3 DNA reads TGCGCCAGCAGCCAAGATATTGTGGGCCAACGACCCAGGCAGCAGTTCTTC. It yields the protein CASSQDIVGQRPRQQFF.

This clone has just one count. The rearrangement uses TRBV27 and TRBJ2-1; D gene uncertain. The V end lost 5 bases, the J end lost 4 bases, and 6 bases lay between the germline ends. This CDR3 has 12 amino acids. In germline, CDR1 is MNHEY, CDR2 SMNVEV (reference sequence). The CDR3 is CASSPQYNEQFF. CDR3 coding DNA: TGTGCCAGCAGTCCACAATACAATGAGCAGTTCTTC.

The chain combines TRBV10-1 with TRBJ2-5, with 9 bases matching TRBD2. CDR1 WNHNN and CDR2 SYGVQD come from the germline V gene (reference sequence). Trimming at V came to 3 bases and at J to 5 bases, leaving 16 bases not matched to a gene. This CDR3 is built from 18 residues. This CDR3 is CASSEGWRLAGEGETQYF. Written as DNA, the CDR3 is TGCGCCAGCAGTGAAGGGTGGAGATTAGCGGGAGAGGGGGAGACCCAGTACTTC.

V usage is TRBV5-6 and J usage is TRBJ1-4; TRBD1 is a possible D gene (6 bases). CDR3 length: 15 residues. Germline CDR1 and CDR2: SGHDT and YYEEEE. Between the trimmed V and J ends, which lost 6 bases and 8 bases, there was a span of 20 bases. The CDR3 sequence: CASTRGGAGYEKLFF. The CDR3 DNA reads as TGTGCCAGCACCAGAGGGGGGGCTGGGTACGAAAAACTGTTTTTT.

This clone has more than one count but fewer than ten. The gene calls are TRBV25-1 and TRBJ1-1; 8 positions agree with TRBD1. This CDR3 region has 15 residues. After removal of 4 bases from V and 0 bases from J, the junction contained 4 bases not matched to a gene. Looked up from germline, CDR1 is MGHDK and CDR2 is SYGVNS. The CDR3 here is CASSATQGVNTEAFF. The CDR3 nucleotides read TGTGCCAGCAGTGCGACACAGGGGGTGAACACTGAAGCTTTCTTT.

The chain employs TRBV7-8 and TRBJ1-2, with TRBD1 identical over 10 bases. Germline values: CDR1 SGHVS, CDR2 FQNEAQ. V shed 3 bases and J 4 bases; nucleotides not matched to a gene: 17. The CDR3 covers 19 residues. CDR3 region: CASSFMRQGAVLGLYGYTF. DNA for the CDR3: TGTGCCAGCAGCTTTATGAGACAGGGGGCCGTATTGGGGCTCTATGGCTACACCTTC.

This sequence joins TRBV18 and TRBJ2-1; 15 nucleotides match TRBD2. Germline V lookup: CDR1 KGHSH, CDR2 LQKENI. V lost 4 bases to trimming and J lost 4 bases; unmatched junction nucleotides: 5. The CDR3 spans 17 residues. In DNA form, the CDR3 reads TGTGCCAGCTCACTTGGGACTAGCGGGAGGCCATACAATGAGCAGTTCTTC. It codes for CASSLGTSGRPYNEQFF.

The chain employs TRBV5-1 and TRBJ1-1, with 8 bases fitting TRBD1. Per the germline V gene, CDR1 is SGHRS and CDR2 is YFSETQ. The CDR3 sequence is 14 residues long. V shed 2 bases and J 5 bases; nucleotides not matched to a gene: 5. CDR3 DNA sequence: TGCGCCAGCAGCTTCAGGGGGCCTGATACTGAAGCTTTCTTT. Translation gives CASSFRGPDTEAFF.

The V gene is TRBV28, the J gene TRBJ1-2, with 7 nucleotides matching TRBD1. CDR3 length: 16 residues. Germline CDR1 and CDR2: MDHEN and SYDVKM. V dropped 3 bases and J dropped 0; count of bases not matched to a gene: 7. The CDR3 sequence: CASSLPRQGPNYGYTF. The CDR3 nucleotides are TGTGCCAGCAGTTTGCCTAGACAGGGCCCTAACTATGGCTACACCTTC.

V gene TRBV9 combines with J gene TRBJ2-7; TRBD2 matches at 9 bases. The CDR3 runs to 15 residues. V lost 0 bases, J lost 4 bases, and 5 bases stayed unmatched. Germline loops: CDR1 SGDLS, CDR2 YYNGEE. Here the CDR3 DNA reads TGTGCCAGCAGCGTAGATGGCGGGAGGGTTTACGAGCAGTACTTC. Its translation is CASSVDGGRVYEQYF.

The chain recombines TRBV7-2 with TRBJ1-2; D gene unclear. The CDR3 extends over 16 amino acids. V lost 1 base and J 3 bases, leaving 15 bases between the germline ends. CDR1 SGHTA and CDR2 FQGNSA come from the germline V gene. CDR3 nucleotides: TGTGCCAGCAGCTTAGGGCCGTCGGCGGATTACTATGGCTACACCTTC. Protein product: CASSLGPSADYYGYTF.

In its sample, this clone was seen a few times. The chain uses TRBV4-2 and TRBJ2-7, with 12 bases matching TRBD2. This CDR3 has 16 amino acids. CDR1 and CDR2 from the germline V gene are LGHNA and YNFKEQ. V was clipped by 1 base and J by 4 bases; unmatched bases: 5. The CDR3 region has the DNA TGTGCCAGCAGCCAAGCGCGACTAGCGGGAGAGTACGAGCAGTACTTC. It yields the protein CASSQARLAGEYEQYF.

The genes are TRBV4-1 and TRBJ2-1; 8 bases map to TRBD2. Germline V gene data show CDR1 as MGHRA and CDR2 as YSYEKL. Germline trimming cut 2 bases from V and 0 bases from J; bases unmatched to any gene: 3. This CDR3 contains 16 residues. CDR3 sequence reads: CASSQTAGDSYNEQFF. CDR3 DNA: TGCGCCAGCAGCCAAACAGCGGGAGACTCCTACAATGAGCAGTTCTTC.

This chain uses TRBV28 with TRBJ1-3; maybe TRBD1 (5 bases). Germline loops: CDR1 MDHEN, CDR2 SYDVKM. The V gene lost 6 bases and the J gene lost 1 base, with 13 bases spanning the gap. The CDR3 runs to 15 residues. CDR3 residues: CASSRRRQSGNTIYF. The CDR3 DNA reads TGTGCCAGCAGCCGGAGAAGACAGTCTGGAAACACCATATATTTT.

This clone was counted between two and nine times. The chain combines TRBV5-1 with TRBJ1-1; no firm D call. The V end lost 5 bases, the J end lost 0 bases, and 11 bases lay between the germline ends. CDR3 size: 14 residues. Per germline, CDR1 SGHRS and CDR2 YFSETQ. The CDR3 sequence: CASSPGSLNTEAFF. CDR3 bases: TGCGCCAGCAGTCCTGGTAGCCTGAACACTGAAGCTTTCTTT.

This clone was observed a few times. The identical CDR3 is also encoded by other nucleotide sequences in the sample. The gene calls are TRBV5-1 and TRBJ1-4; 8 bases align to TRBD1. CDR3 length: 14 residues. Germline V gene lookup returns CDR1 SGHRS and CDR2 YFSETQ. Trimming cost V 5 bases and J 8 bases; bases outside gene matches: 8. The CDR3 nucleotides read TGCGCCAGCAGAGCAGGGACAGGTGGCGAAAAACTGTTTTTT. Translated, it gives CASRAGTGGEKLFF.

The V call is TRBV5-1, the J call TRBJ2-7, with 14 positions matching TRBD2. V gave up 4 bases and J gave up 2 bases; unmatched junction bases: 8. The CDR3 loop spans 17 amino acids. Germline CDR1 SGHRS, CDR2 YFSETQ. The DNA of the CDR3 is TGCGCCAGCAGCCCCGGGACTAGCGGGAGTGGTGCCTACGAGCAGTACTTC. This gives the protein CASSPGTSGSGAYEQYF.

The chain links TRBV15 to TRBJ2-7, with TRBD1 matching 7 bases. This CDR3 spans 15 amino acids. Germline trimming cut 4 bases from V and 0 bases from J; bases unmatched to any gene: 6. Germline values: CDR1 LNHNV, CDR2 YYDKDF (reference sequence). The CDR3 loop is CATSKSGTASYEQYF. DNA for the CDR3: TGTGCCACCAGCAAATCCGGGACAGCCTCCTACGAGCAGTACTTC.

This clone appeared a few times. The rearrangement joins TRBV19 to TRBJ2-7; 10 bases agree with TRBD1. Germline CDR1 reads LNHDA; CDR2 reads SQIVND (reference sequence). This CDR3 comprises 14 residues. V trimming: 5 bases; J trimming: 4 bases; junction bases outside the gene matches: 5. CDR3 region: CASSSDRGPYEQYF. The CDR3 DNA is TGTGCCAGTAGTTCCGACAGGGGGCCTTACGAGCAGTACTTC.